This T cell receptor (beta chain) was documented in a study of metastatic and nonmetastatic thyroid tumors. Points from the study as a whole: Relative to benign nodules, malignant thyroid tumors were reportedly characterized by significantly elevated TCR beta diversity in blood and tumor.

Comment on this clone: Its matching antigen is unknown.

TCRdb re-called clones via MiXCR from the PCR reads. Among over 11,000 clones listed, approximately 29% were seen once. None of the patients had undergone any treatment ahead of thyroid surgery. Per germline, CDR1 MNHNS and CDR2 SASEGT. This CDR3 spans 15 amino acids. The V segment lost 4 bases and the J segment 4 bases; nucleotides outside the gene matches: 6. This TCR was recovered from a female donor with papillary thyroid cancer or a benign thyroid nodule (not recorded which). Some clones in this sample may be carry-over from other donors' samples. Sequenced sample: tumor tissue. This chain links TRBV6-1 with TRBJ1-1; 10 positions match TRBD1. The CDR3 DNA sequence: TGTGCCAGCAGTGCCGGGACAGGGGAGGGCACTGAAGCTTTCTTT. Translated: CASSAGTGEGTEAFF.